The TCR beta chain under discussion was sequenced for a study of T cell responses to AZD1222 COVID-19 vaccine. Generated by immunoSEQ multiplex PCR, the TCRdb table keeps only in-frame clones and is missing some. The table has roughly 120,000 clones, around 94% seen once; the top ten hold 2.9%. The sequence was collected from an adult in good health. This specimen consisted of peripheral blood, obtained on day 0 of AZD1222 vaccination.

CDR3 loop: CAWSVGGGQGRTEAFF. In DNA form, the CDR3 reads TGTGCCTGGAGTGTCGGAGGGGGACAGGGCCGCACTGAAGCTTTCTTT. The rearrangement uses TRBV30 and TRBJ1-1; 9 bases map to TRBD1. This CDR3 has 16 residues. Germline V gene sequence: CDR1 GTSNPN, CDR2 SVGIG (reference sequence). The V segment lost 0 bases and the J segment 4 bases; nucleotides outside the gene matches: 9.